This T cell receptor (beta chain) came from a study of graft-versus-host responses after intestinal transplantation. Germline CDR1 is ENHRY and CDR2 is SYGVKD. The CDR3 has 18 residues. Trimming left V 6 bases short and J 2 bases short, with 23 bases between. Here immunoSEQ multiplex PCR was the method, and the copy in TCRdb shows in-frame clones only, minus some. Counted here are about 120,000 clones, around 93% occurring once; the ten biggest clones make up around 0.12%. As concerns this clone: What it binds is not known.

The sample consisted of unstimulated CD4+ T cells sorted from spleen or lymph node cells, taken before intestinal transplant. The sequence was obtained from a human donor who received an intestinal transplant. V gene TRBV10-3 combines with J gene TRBJ2-1; tentatively, D is TRBD2 (5 bases). The chain's CDR3 is CAIRQPGVPASPYNEQFF. The CDR3 coding sequence is TGTGCCATCAGACAACCCGGGGTTCCCGCCTCTCCCTACAATGAGCAGTTCTTC.